The clone carrying this TCR beta chain has ten or more counts. Its antigen is undetermined. It was by quantitative 5'-RACE with molecular barcodes that TCR beta libraries were made. TCRdb analysed the 5' RACE reads with MiXCR anew, one entry per CDR3 protein. The data hold 200,000 to 300,000 distinct CDR3 sequences, with 10% to 13% observed a single time. This specimen comes from a study of CD8 T cells in ankylosing spondylitis. Study-level results: Matched synovial fluid from ankylosing spondylitis patients was reported to be enriched for disease-linked clones.

The CDR3 runs 18 residues. V gene TRBV21-1 combines with J gene TRBJ2-1; the table's TRBD2 call for D was not verified on the DNA. TRBV21-1 is annotated as a pseudogene. The sequence came from a male donor with ankylosing spondylitis or in good health (not recorded which). Sequencing input: blood, either unsorted or a sorted T cell fraction (not recorded which). The CDR3 here is CASSDQLDMSGTSHEQFF. The DNA for the CDR3 is TGTGCCAGCAGCGACCAACTCGATATGTCCGGGACTAGCCATGAGCAGTTCTTC.